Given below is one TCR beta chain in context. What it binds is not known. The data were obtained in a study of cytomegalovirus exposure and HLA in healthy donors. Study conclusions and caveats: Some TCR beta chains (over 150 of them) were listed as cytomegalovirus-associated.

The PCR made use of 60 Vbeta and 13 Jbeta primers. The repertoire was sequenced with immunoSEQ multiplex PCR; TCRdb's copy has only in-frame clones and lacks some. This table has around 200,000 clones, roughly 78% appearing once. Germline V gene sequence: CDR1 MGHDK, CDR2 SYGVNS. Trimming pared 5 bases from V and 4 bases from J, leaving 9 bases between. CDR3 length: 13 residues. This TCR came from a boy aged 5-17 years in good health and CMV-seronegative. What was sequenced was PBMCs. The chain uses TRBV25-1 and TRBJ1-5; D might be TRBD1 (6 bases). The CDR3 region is CASSKTGNQPQHF. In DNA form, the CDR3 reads TGTGCCAGCAGTAAAACAGGGAATCAGCCCCAGCATTTT.